Shown below are 23 T cell receptor beta chains from a single sample sequenced in a study of blood T cell repertoires in COVID-19. Using immunoSEQ multiplex PCR, the repertoire was profiled, and TCRdb retains in-frame clones only, with some absent. The sample includes around 89,000 clones, about nine tenths seen only once; the top ten take 8% to 10%. Sequencing was carried out using peripheral blood. These receptors all come from a man aged 50 to 59 with acute or convalescent COVID-19.

The genes are TRBV2 and TRBJ1-1; D ambiguous. This CDR3 has 12 amino acids. CDR1 is SNHLY and CDR2 is FYNNEI in the germline V gene. Trimming took 2 bases from V and 14 from J, leaving 15 bases between them. The CDR3 DNA reads as TGTGCCAGCAGTGAAAGTTTACAGCCCCCATTCTTT. It yields the protein CASSESLQPPFF.

The chain is built from TRBV5-4 and TRBJ2-7; no reliable D call. Germline CDR1 reads SGHNT; CDR2 reads YYREEE (reference sequence). The CDR3 covers 13 residues. Trimming stripped 1 base from V and 6 bases from J, with 11 bases between. The CDR3 DNA reads TGTGCCAGCAGCTTGCAGGCAGCCCCCGAGCAGTACTTC. It yields the protein CASSLQAAPEQYF.

The chain links TRBV6-4 to TRBJ2-3; 10 nucleotides agree with TRBD2. The CDR3 has 15 amino acids. The V segment lost 4 bases and the J segment 3 bases; nucleotides outside the gene matches: 4. CDR1 MRHNA and CDR2 SNTAGT come from the germline V gene. The DNA for the CDR3 is TGTGCCAGCAGTGTTAGCGGGGGGCCTACAGATACGCAGTATTTT. Its protein product is CASSVSGGPTDTQYF.

The gene calls are TRBV5-1 and TRBJ2-3; the D gene is possibly TRBD1 (6 bases). The germline V gene has CDR1 SGHRS and CDR2 YFSETQ. The CDR3 has 16 residues. V was shortened by 4 bases and J by 0 bases, with 15 bases between the two germline ends. The CDR3 loop reads CASSRPRDKSTDTQYF. Here the CDR3 DNA reads TGCGCCAGCAGCCGACCTCGGGACAAAAGCACAGATACGCAGTATTTT. Complete variable domain (other parts from reference TRBV5-1 and TRBJ2-3): KAGVTQTPRYLIKTRGQQVTLSCSPISGHRSVSWYQQTPGQGLQFLFEYFSETQRNKGNFPGRFSGRQFSNSRSEMNVSTLELGDSALYLCASSRPRDKSTDTQYFGPGTRLTVL.

The chain carries TRBV19 and TRBJ2-3; the match to TRBD2 covers 8 bases. The CDR3 is made up of 17 amino acids. V dropped 1 base and J dropped 2; count of bases not matched to a gene: 8. The germline V gene has CDR1 LNHDA and CDR2 SQIVND (reference sequence). Here the CDR3 reads CASSIGVAGGSTDTQYF. Here the CDR3 DNA reads TGTGCCAGTAGTATAGGAGTCGCGGGGGGCTCCACAGATACGCAGTATTTT.

The chain couples TRBV6-5 to TRBJ2-2; 9 positions match TRBD1. Germline V gives CDR1 MNHEY, CDR2 SVGAGI. The J segment lost 6 bases and the V segment lost 6 bases, leaving 2 bases of the junction unmatched. This CDR3 has 13 residues. CDR3 sequence: CASRRTGAGELFF. In DNA form, the CDR3 reads TGTGCCAGCAGACGGACAGGGGCCGGGGAGCTGTTTTTT.

The V call is TRBV18, the J call TRBJ2-7, with 8 bases lining up with TRBD1. In germline, CDR1 is KGHSH, CDR2 LQKENI. V gave up 5 bases and J gave up 3 bases; unmatched junction bases: 6. The CDR3 consists of 14 residues. CDR3 sequence reads: CASSRGGQGYEQYF. The DNA of the CDR3 is TGTGCCAGCTCAAGGGGCGGACAGGGCTACGAGCAGTACTTC.

The gene calls are TRBV6-5 and TRBJ2-6; D gene ambiguous. Germline V gene sequence: CDR1 MNHEY, CDR2 SVGAGI. V was shortened by 8 bases and J by 2 bases, with 4 bases between the two germline ends. CDR3 length: 12 residues. CDR3 amino acids: CASSTGANVLTF. CDR3 DNA sequence: TGTGCCAGCTCTACTGGGGCCAACGTCCTGACTTTC.

The rearrangement joins TRBV5-4 to TRBJ2-2, with D possibly matching TRBD2 (5 bases). From germline, CDR1 is SGHNT and CDR2 YYREEE (reference sequence). This CDR3 is 15 amino acids long. V was cut by 5 bases and J by 4 bases, with 15 bases left in between. The CDR3 sequence is CASSITGILTGELFF. The DNA for the CDR3 is TGTGCCAGCAGTATAACCGGGATCCTCACCGGGGAGCTGTTTTTT.

This clone has a single count. The DNA for the CDR3 is TGTGCCAGCAGCCAAGAGTTTACACCCCTCCACTTT. This translates into CASSQEFTPLHF. The V and J genes are TRBV3-1 (or the pseudogene TRBV3-2) and TRBJ1-6; D is undetermined. The CDR3 totals 12 residues. Germline V lookup: CDR1 LGHDT, CDR2 YNNKEL (reference sequence). Trimming cost V 0 bases and J 11 bases, with 5 bases left between them.

This chain uses TRBV10-3 with TRBJ1-4; the D gene is possibly TRBD1 (5 bases). Germline CDR1 ENHRY, CDR2 SYGVKD. The V and J ends lost 4 bases and 5 bases respectively, with 20 bases between them. The length of the CDR3 is 17 residues. CDR3 in amino acids: CAISGEFGGRANEKLFF. DNA for the CDR3: TGTGCCATCAGTGGTGAGTTCGGCGGCAGGGCAAATGAAAAACTGTTTTTT.

The chain joins TRBV27 to TRBJ2-1; 7 nucleotides match TRBD2. J lost 0 bases, V lost 8 bases, and 1 base had no gene match. Germline V CDR1 and CDR2: MNHEY, SMNVEV (reference sequence). The CDR3 length is 13 residues. The CDR3 protein is CASRDYSYNEQFF. The CDR3 region has the DNA TGTGCCAGCCGGGACTACTCCTACAATGAGCAGTTCTTC.

V usage is TRBV29-1 and J usage is TRBJ1-2; perhaps TRBD1 as D (5 bases). V lost 0 bases and J 7 bases, leaving 15 bases between the germline ends. Per germline, CDR1 SQVTM and CDR2 ANQGSEA. The CDR3 totals 14 residues. The CDR3 region is CSVEDRRGRFGYTF. CDR3 nucleotides: TGCAGCGTTGAAGATCGAAGGGGAAGGTTTGGCTACACCTTC.

This chain uses TRBV24-1 with TRBJ1-2, with 10 bases lining up with TRBD1. With V trimmed by 7 bases and J by 6 bases, 13 bases remained unmatched. The germline V gene encodes CDR1 KGHDR and CDR2 SFDVKD. The CDR3 contains 16 residues. The CDR3 sequence: CATRSRDRGLYHGYTF. In DNA, the CDR3 is TGTGCCACCAGAAGCAGGGACAGGGGTTTATATCATGGCTACACCTTC.

V and J are TRBV7-6 and TRBJ2-5, with TRBD1 identical over 8 bases. The V gene's germline CDR1 is SGHVS and CDR2 FNYEAQ. CDR3 length: 13 amino acids. The V and J ends lost 5 bases and 5 bases, in that order; junction bases with no gene match: 4. The chain's CDR3 is CASSPGQVETQYF. Here the CDR3 DNA reads TGTGCCAGCAGCCCGGGACAGGTGGAGACCCAGTACTTC.

The gene calls are TRBV28 and TRBJ1-2; D not certain. This CDR3 is 11 amino acids long. Trimming left V 7 bases short and J 3 bases short, with 6 bases between. Per the germline V gene, CDR1 is MDHEN and CDR2 is SYDVKM. This chain's CDR3 is CASITDYGYTF. For the CDR3, the DNA is TGTGCCAGCATCACAGACTATGGCTACACCTTC.

J is TRBJ1-1 and V is TRBV15; possibly TRBD1 for D (6 bases). The V end lost 2 bases, the J end lost 7 bases, and 11 bases lay between the germline ends. The CDR3 is 13 residues long. The germline gives CDR1 LNHNV, CDR2 YYDKDF (reference sequence). CDR3: CATSRPQGSEAFF. DNA for the CDR3: TGTGCCACCAGCAGACCTCAGGGGAGTGAAGCTTTCTTT.

The V gene is TRBV5-5, the J gene TRBJ2-2, with 10 positions matching TRBD2. J gave up 4 bases and V 2 bases, and 2 bases lay outside the gene matches. Germline CDR1 and CDR2: SGHKS and YYEKEE (reference sequence). The CDR3 extends over 15 amino acids. The CDR3 spells CASSLAGGRTGELFF. DNA of the CDR3: TGTGCCAGCAGCTTAGCGGGGGGGCGCACCGGGGAGCTGTTTTTT.

This clone was observed a few times. The CDR3 coding sequence is TGCGCCAGCAGTCCTAGACAGGGGGCGCGATACGAGCAGTACTTC. Its protein is CASSPRQGARYEQYF. The chain uses TRBV5-1 and TRBJ2-7, with 10 positions matching TRBD1. This CDR3 is 15 amino acids long. Germline lookup yields CDR1 SGHRS and CDR2 YFSETQ. The ends lost 5 bases at V and 4 bases at J; junction bases unmatched: 9.

CDR3: CASSSQKEGSADTQYF. Written as DNA, the CDR3 is TGTGCCAGCAGCTCTCAAAAGGAGGGGAGCGCAGATACGCAGTATTTT. The chain joins TRBV5-6 to TRBJ2-3, with D maybe TRBD2 (6 bases). Germline-derived CDR1 and CDR2 are SGHDT and YYEEEE. V was trimmed by 3 bases and J by 4 bases, leaving 18 bases between them. The length of the CDR3 is 16 residues. Full variable domain (rest looked up from reference TRBV5-6 and TRBJ2-3): DAGVTQSPTHLIKTRGQQVTLRCSPKSGHDTVSWYQQALGQGPQFIFQYYEEEERQRGNFPDRFSGHQFPNYSSELNVNALLLGDSALYLCASSSQKEGSADTQYFGPGTRLTVL.

This rearrangement joins TRBV5-1 to TRBJ2-3; 10 positions match TRBD2. The trim removed 1 base at V and 0 bases at J, leaving 8 bases unmatched. From germline, CDR1 is SGHRS and CDR2 YFSETQ. This CDR3 has 18 residues. CDR3: CASSLRAGGALSTDTQYF. The DNA of the CDR3 is TGCGCCAGCAGCTTGAGAGCGGGGGGGGCGCTTAGCACAGATACGCAGTATTTT.

This sequence joins TRBV7-2 and TRBJ1-1, with TRBD1 matching 8 bases. CDR1 is SGHTA and CDR2 is FQGNSA in the germline V gene. This CDR3 is 16 amino acids long. Germline trimming cut 2 bases from V and 4 bases from J; bases unmatched to any gene: 9. CDR3 protein: CASSLYRGGVVTEAFF. The CDR3 nucleotides read TGTGCCAGCAGCTTATACAGGGGGGGAGTTGTCACTGAAGCTTTCTTT.

The V and J genes are TRBV28 and TRBJ1-4; D is perhaps TRBD1 (6 bases). This CDR3 has 16 amino acids. Germline V gives CDR1 MDHEN, CDR2 SYDVKM. V lost 10 bases and J lost 7, with 25 bases in between. CDR3 DNA sequence: TGTGCCACCTTAGCCTACTTGACAGGAATGACTGAAAAACTGTTTTTT. Residues: CATLAYLTGMTEKLFF.